A single sample is the source of the 30 T cell receptor beta chains below, sequenced in a study of T cells expressing NK-cell markers. TCRdb re-analyzed the 5' RACE reads; it lists each CDR3 protein once, without DNA. The sample shows 400,000 to 500,000 distinct CDR3 sequences, and roughly 8% sits with its ten largest clones. The specimen sequenced was blood T cells: a sorted CD56 or NKG2C T cell subset, CD4+ or CD8+ T cells, or bulk PBMC T cells (not recorded which). The origin of the receptors is a woman aged 18 to 75 in good health.

The chain recombines TRBV7-6 with TRBJ2-5; the D call of TRBD1 rests on TCRdb alone, since no DNA is present to check it. The germline V gene has CDR1 SGHVS and CDR2 FNYEAQ. This CDR3 contains 16 residues. CDR3 residues: CASSSTTQMGLETQYF.

The rearrangement links TRBV6-1 to TRBJ1-2; TCRdb lists TRBD1, though no DNA is available to test this call. Germline loops: CDR1 MNHNS, CDR2 SASEGT. The CDR3 contains 15 residues. The CDR3 sequence is CASSEPGQSNYGYTF.

The chain combines TRBV25-1 with TRBJ1-4. Germline CDR1 and CDR2: MGHDK and SYGVNS. The CDR3 is made up of 12 amino acids. The CDR3 sequence: CASTRTIEKLFF.

This sequence joins TRBV12-3 or TRBV12-4 and TRBJ1-6; the TCRdb D gene call, TRBD1, has no DNA to confirm it. This CDR3 region has 16 residues. The CDR3 sequence is CASSFGTPGQPFPLHF.

J is TRBJ2-7 and V is TRBV9. The CDR3 consists of 16 residues. The germline V gene has CDR1 SGDLS and CDR2 YYNGEE. The CDR3 spells CASSVASGGSSYEQYF.

The genes are TRBV11-2 and TRBJ2-1. Germline assignment: CDR1 SGHAT and CDR2 FQNNGV. This CDR3 is built from 13 residues. This CDR3 reads CASSRVLGNEQFF.

CDR3 sequence: CASSYDRGLQQTQYF. The genes are TRBV7-2 and TRBJ2-5; there is no DNA to check the TCRdb D call of TRBD1. Germline CDR1 is SGHTA and CDR2 is FQGNSA. CDR3 size: 15 residues.

V and J are TRBV29-1 and TRBJ2-2; TCRdb's D call of TRBD2 is untestable without DNA. CDR3 length: 15 amino acids. The germline V gene has CDR1 SQVTM and CDR2 ANQGSEA. The CDR3 loop is CSVEPGGSITGELFF.

The chain combines TRBV6-5 with TRBJ2-4; TCRdb's D gene call, TRBD1, goes unchecked for lack of DNA. Germline V CDR1 and CDR2: MNHEY, SVGAGI. CDR3 length: 19 residues. The CDR3 protein is CASSYSGTGIHIAKNIQYF.

V gene TRBV4-3 combines with J gene TRBJ2-3; TCRdb lists TRBD1, though no DNA is available to test this call. In germline, CDR1 is LGHNA, CDR2 YSLEER. This CDR3 spans 15 amino acids. CDR3 sequence: CASSQSEGGRDTQYF.

V gene TRBV7-2 combines with J gene TRBJ2-1; there is no DNA to check the TCRdb D call of TRBD2. The CDR3 covers 16 residues. CDR1 SGHTA and CDR2 FQGNSA come from the germline V gene. CDR3 sequence reads: CASSSHGTFGSDEQFF.

The chain joins TRBV9 to TRBJ2-1. This CDR3 region has 13 residues. Germline V gene data show CDR1 as SGDLS and CDR2 as YYNGEE. CDR3: CASSVPRINEQFF.

The chain links TRBV7-3 to TRBJ2-3; TCRdb's D gene call, TRBD2, goes unchecked for lack of DNA. The CDR3 runs 15 residues. Germline V gene lookup returns CDR1 SGHTA and CDR2 FQGTGA. The CDR3: CASSPGLGRTDTQYF.

This chain connects TRBV15 to TRBJ1-3; the TRBD1 assignment by TCRdb is unverifiable without DNA. The CDR3 extends over 15 amino acids. CDR1 and CDR2 from the germline V gene are LNHNV and YYDKDF (reference sequence). This CDR3 is CATSRTGSPGNTIYF.

The chain is built from TRBV29-1 and TRBJ2-2; the D gene TCRdb calls, TRBD1, cannot be checked with no DNA. The CDR3 totals 16 residues. CDR1 and CDR2 from the germline V gene are SQVTM and ANQGSEA. The CDR3 loop reads CSVEGAGTGLHGELFF.

The chain is built from TRBV4-2 and TRBJ1-3. There are 15 residues in the CDR3. The V gene's germline CDR1 is LGHNA and CDR2 YNFKEQ. CDR3 in amino acids: CASSPKEDSGNTIYF.

The rearrangement uses TRBV6-5 and TRBJ1-1; with no DNA, the TCRdb D assignment of TRBD1 cannot be verified. This CDR3 has 15 amino acids. The germline gives CDR1 MNHEY, CDR2 SVGAGI. The chain's CDR3 is CASSYYGTLGTEAFF.

This chain joins TRBV28 and TRBJ2-7; TCRdb's D gene call, TRBD2, goes unchecked for lack of DNA. The V gene's germline CDR1 is MDHEN and CDR2 SYDVKM. This CDR3 has 15 residues. CDR3 region: CASSSTSSIFYEQYF.

The V and J genes are TRBV27 and TRBJ2-3; TCRdb picks TRBD1, but there is no DNA to check that call. The CDR3 is 15 amino acids. Germline V CDR1 and CDR2: MNHEY, SMNVEV (reference sequence). The CDR3 here is CATSRDRGSTDTQYF.

The V call is TRBV28, the J call TRBJ1-1. Per germline, CDR1 MDHEN and CDR2 SYDVKM. This CDR3 has 11 residues. CDR3 sequence reads: CASTFNTEAFF.

The V gene is TRBV15, the J gene TRBJ2-1; the TCRdb call, TRBD2, lacks DNA for checking. The CDR3 spans 15 residues. Germline-derived CDR1 and CDR2 are LNHNV and YYDKDF (reference sequence). The CDR3 reads CATKERADFYNEQFF. Full variable domain (missing parts from reference TRBV15 and TRBJ2-1): DAMVIQNPRYQVTQFGKPVTLSCSQTLNHNVMYWYQQKSSQAPKLLFHYYDKDFNNEADTPDNFQSRRPNTSFCFLDIRSPGLGDTAMYLCATKERADFYNEQFFGPGTRLTVL.

This chain links TRBV4-2 with TRBJ2-1; TCRdb outputs TRBD1, but without DNA this stays unchecked. Germline values: CDR1 LGHNA, CDR2 YNFKEQ. This CDR3 contains 12 residues. The CDR3 spells CASSEERGEQFF.

This chain links TRBV6-5 with TRBJ2-3. The CDR3 totals 15 residues. Germline CDR1 MNHEY, CDR2 SVGAGI. This CDR3 reads CASRLDRTSTDTQYF.

The rearrangement joins TRBV29-1 to TRBJ2-1; TCRdb designates TRBD1, a call that cannot be tested without DNA. The CDR3 runs 15 residues. Germline V gene lookup returns CDR1 SQVTM and CDR2 ANQGSEA. The CDR3 loop reads CSVELGGKHYNEQFF.

The chain uses TRBV11-3 and TRBJ1-5; with no DNA, the TCRdb D assignment of TRBD1 cannot be verified. The CDR3 length is 18 residues. Germline V CDR1 and CDR2: SGHNT, YENEEA. Here the CDR3 reads CASSPRGTGQGAKSPQHF.

The V and J genes are TRBV18 and TRBJ2-7; TCRdb's D call, TRBD1, is unchecked because there is no DNA. The V gene's germline CDR1 is KGHSH and CDR2 LQKENI. The CDR3 runs to 15 residues. The CDR3 region is CASSPGAGENYEQYF.

The V gene is TRBV6-2 or TRBV6-3, the J gene TRBJ2-1. Germline loops: CDR1 MNHEY, CDR2 SVGEGT. The CDR3 sequence is 14 residues long. The CDR3 loop reads CASSYSGVGDGPFF.

This chain links TRBV15 with TRBJ1-4; TCRdb reports TRBD1, a call that lacks DNA to check it against. Germline assignment: CDR1 LNHNV and CDR2 YYDKDF (reference sequence). This CDR3 is built from 15 residues. CDR3: CATSRDLTGPGELFF.

The chain is built from TRBV6-4 and TRBJ2-5; TCRdb names TRBD2, which stays unverified in the absence of DNA. Germline CDR1 and CDR2: MRHNA and SNTAGT. CDR3 length: 15 residues. This CDR3 reads CASSELAGEKETQYF.

J is TRBJ2-5 and V is TRBV5-1; TCRdb indicates TRBD1, and absent DNA this call remains unverified. The CDR3 spans 16 residues. Germline values: CDR1 SGHRS, CDR2 YFSETQ. CDR3 residues: CASSGWVGAGEETQYF.